This section outlines one TCR beta chain sequence together with its context. The antigen is undetermined. The sample belongs to a study of PD-1 blockade in classical Hodgkin lymphoma. General study findings and limits: TCR diversity in CD4+, not CD8+, cells rose significantly by C4D1.

Germline lookup yields CDR1 LGHNA and CDR2 YSLEER. The CDR3 has 14 residues. Trimming removed 0 bases from V and 10 bases from J, with 14 bases in between. No patient escaped relapse after autologous stem cell transplantation, and brentuximab vedotin exposure varied. Repertoires were generated with immunoSEQ multiplex PCR, while TCRdb's copy carries only in-frame clones and drops some. The profile shows 100,000 to 120,000 clones, about 88% of them singletons. This sequence originates from a human donor with classical Hodgkin lymphoma. Sequenced here: peripheral blood mononuclear cells (PBMCs), sampled before the second cycle of nivolumab. The rearrangement uses TRBV4-3 and TRBJ2-3, with TRBD2 as a possible D gene (5 bases). The CDR3 DNA follows: TGCGCCAGCAGCCAAGAGGTCGCGGAGGAGGCGCAGTATTTT. It specifies CASSQEVAEEAQYF.